This T cell receptor (beta chain) was obtained from a study of radiation and T cells in renal cell carcinoma. Whole-study context: Nephrectomy followed 15 Gy stereotactic body radiation by 4 weeks.

V shed 5 bases and J 6 bases; nucleotides not matched to a gene: 1. The CDR3 has 12 amino acids. Germline values: CDR1 MNHEY, CDR2 SVGAGI. Profiled with immunoSEQ multiplex PCR; TCRdb holds only in-frame clones, not every one. This sample carries 45,000 or so clones, roughly 83% of them seen once, and the ten largest clones take 31%. Regarding this clone: Its matching antigen is unknown.

As for time point: baseline pretreatment blood. The treatment is: 15 Gy SBRT to primary tumor, nephrectomy 4 weeks later. Study results and limitations: Top tumor clonotypes rose in blood 2 weeks post-radiation, then contracted.

The sequences come from blood, collected from a patient whose treatment included radiotherapy and nephrectomy. The sequence was obtained from a woman in her 70s with renal cell carcinoma. The chain uses TRBV6-5 and TRBJ1-2; 9 bases map to TRBD1. CDR3 coding DNA: TGTGCCAGCAGTGACAGGGGGAATGGCTACACCTTC. It translates to CASSDRGNGYTF.